This is a list of T cell receptor beta chains from one sample in a study of T cells after yellow fever vaccination. TCRdb fed the 5' RACE reads into MiXCR, producing one record per CDR3 protein. In the table there are around 590,000 distinct CDR3 sequences, more than 9% of which are singletons. The source was PBMCs, collected on the day of the yellow fever booster vaccination. The receptors were sampled from a man aged 25-40 years who received the YFV17D yellow fever vaccine. The CDR3 runs from the conserved cysteine through the conserved F or W. D genes are given only for firm matches. Size values are once, few and many counts, or a class for expanded clones, and some rows have none.

V	D	J	size	CDR3	DNA
TRBV18	.	TRBJ2-2	.	CASSPPNSLGLFF	TGTGCCAGCTCACCACCGAACTCCCTAGGGCTGTTTTTT
TRBV7-2	.	TRBJ2-3	.	CASSSLGGVKDTQYF	TGTGCCAGCAGCTCCCTGGGGGGAGTGAAAGATACGCAGTATTTT
TRBV28	TRBD1	TRBJ2-7	.	CASKLGQSGEQYF	TGTGCCAGCAAACTGGGACAGTCGGGCGAGCAGTACTTC
TRBV11-2	.	TRBJ2-2	.	CASSHLTGELFF	TGTGCCAGCAGCCATCTAACCGGGGAGCTGTTTTTT
TRBV4-3	.	TRBJ2-5	.	CASSQDPADQETQYF	TGCGCCAGCAGCCAAGACCCGGCAGACCAAGAGACCCAGTACTTC
TRBV2	.	TRBJ1-6	few	CASNRGRGFYNSPLHF	TGTGCCAGCAATCGGGGCAGGGGATTCTATAATTCACCCCTCCACTTT
TRBV20-1	.	TRBJ1-5	few	CSAIEGGQPQHF	TGCAGTGCTATCGAGGGCGGGCAGCCCCAGCATTTT
TRBV27	TRBD1	TRBJ2-7	few	CASKPHRGNSYEQYF	TGTGCCAGCAAACCCCACAGGGGAAATTCCTACGAGCAGTACTTC
TRBV3-1	.	TRBJ1-6	few	CASSQETGLNNSPLHF	TGTGCCAGCAGCCAAGAAACGGGCCTGAATAATTCACCCCTCCACTTT
TRBV10-3	.	TRBJ2-3	few	CAIKAGLEDTQYF	TGTGCCATCAAGGCCGGGTTGGAAGATACGCAGTATTTT
TRBV10-3	.	TRBJ2-7	few	CAITPSRLVPGEQYF	TGTGCCATCACCCCATCCAGACTAGTACCCGGGGAGCAGTACTTC
TRBV14	.	TRBJ1-3	few	CASSQGGRTISGNTIYF	TGTGCCAGCAGCCAGGGAGGGCGGACCATCTCTGGAAACACCATATATTTT
TRBV29-1	TRBD1	TRBJ2-7	.	CSVEAGQGFYEQYF	TGCAGCGTTGAGGCGGGACAGGGGTTCTACGAGCAGTACTTC
TRBV20-1	TRBD2	TRBJ2-7	.	CSASPSTSGRYEQYF	TGCAGTGCTAGTCCTTCGACTAGCGGGAGGTACGAGCAGTACTTC
TRBV10-3	.	TRBJ2-1	.	CATQGGLSYNEQFF	TGTGCCACTCAAGGGGGATTGTCCTACAATGAGCAGTTCTTC
TRBV6-1	.	TRBJ1-5	many	CASSPLGGNQPQHF	TGTGCCAGCAGCCCCTTAGGCGGGAATCAGCCCCAGCATTTT
TRBV29-1	TRBD2	TRBJ2-1	few	CSVDSFGTSGSLNEQFF	TGCAGCGTTGACTCATTTGGGACTAGCGGGAGTCTCAATGAGCAGTTCTTC
TRBV6-6	.	TRBJ2-1	few	CASSGKGNEQFF	TGTGCCAGTTCGGGGAAAGGGAATGAGCAGTTCTTC
TRBV6-5	.	TRBJ1-2	.	CASSSRGNGYTF	TGTGCCAGCAGTTCCAGAGGGAATGGCTACACCTTC